This T cell receptor (beta chain) was obtained from a study of OX40 agonist ivuxolimab in advanced cancers. In the study overall: Enrolled patients in dose escalation had cancers that were hepatocellular carcinoma, melanoma, renal cell or head and neck cancer. Participants averaged about 60 years of age (range about 23 to 80) and were approximately 81% male. Study-wide points: CD4+ and CD8+ blood T cells expanded clonally by week 6 at 0.1 to 3.0 mg/kg.

About this clone: Its antigen remains unknown.

Blood got drawn at baseline, again on cycle 4 day 1, and then on cycle 7 day 1. Trimming shortened V by 0 bases and J by 0 bases, and 5 bases separated the two germline ends. The length of the CDR3 is 14 residues. CDR1 and CDR2 (germline): SGHRS, YFSETQ. Libraries were prepared by immunoSEQ multiplex PCR; TCRdb keeps only in-frame clonotypes and omits some of them. The profile shows roughly 77,000 clones, around 90% of them singletons. The V call is TRBV5-1, the J call TRBJ2-3; no definite D call. Sequencing used CD4+ or CD8+ T cells sorted from blood, obtained in a trial of the OX40 agonist ivuxolimab. This clonotype was sampled from an adult with an advanced solid tumor such as melanoma, head and neck, liver or kidney cancer. CDR3 amino acids: CASSLGLSTDTQYF. The CDR3 DNA follows: TGCGCCAGCAGCTTGGGACTTAGCACAGATACGCAGTATTTT. Together with reference TRBV5-1 and TRBJ2-3, the CDR3 gives the full variable domain: KAGVTQTPRYLIKTRGQQVTLSCSPISGHRSVSWYQQTPGQGLQFLFEYFSETQRNKGNFPGRFSGRQFSNSRSEMNVSTLELGDSALYLCASSLGLSTDTQYFGPGTRLTVL.